What follows are 14 T cell receptor beta chains derived from one specimen sequenced in a study of blood T cells in healthy people across ages. A second PCR of roughly 6 to 12 cycles used a sample-barcoded 5' primer and a J-beta primer mix. TCRdb reprocessed the 5' RACE reads with MiXCR, giving one entry per CDR3 protein. In the table there are more than 750,000 distinct CDR3 sequences, about 29% of which are singletons. These same records also appear under a second study, on T cells of mothers and their children.

The sequenced material came from blood. All receptors derive from a woman aged 40 to 50 in good health.

This clonotype was recorded many times. The chain uses TRBV7-2 and TRBJ2-1; 7 bases are a match to TRBD1. J gave up 5 bases and V 6 bases, and 7 bases lay outside the gene matches. The length of the CDR3 is 14 residues. Germline CDR1 is SGHTA and CDR2 is FQGNSA. The CDR3 protein is CASRTDRSHNEQFF. The DNA of the CDR3 is TGTGCCAGCAGAACGGACAGGTCCCACAATGAGCAGTTCTTC.

This clonotype was observed a few times. The rearrangement joins TRBV7-8 to TRBJ1-2; D might be TRBD1 (6 bases). This CDR3 has 15 residues. The germline CDR1 and CDR2 sequences are SGHVS and FQNEAQ. Deletions cut 3 bases from V and 3 bases from J, with 14 bases between. The CDR3 DNA sequence: TGTGCCAGCAGCTTCGCCTCGGGGGGGCACTATGGCTACACCTTC. It translates to CASSFASGGHYGYTF.

This clonotype was detected only a few times. The chain has TRBV25-1 and TRBJ1-6; TRBD1 is a possible D gene (5 bases). This CDR3 has 14 amino acids. The V end was cut by 6 bases, the J end by 9 bases, with 15 bases between. CDR1 and CDR2 (germline): MGHDK, SYGVNS. The CDR3 loop reads CASSLGRGTSPLHF. CDR3 nucleotides: TGTGCCAGCAGCCTGGGAAGGGGAACTTCACCCCTCCACTTT.

In its sample, this clonotype was seen a few times. The rearrangement joins TRBV11-2 to TRBJ1-2, with TRBD1 identical over 7 bases. This CDR3 region has 19 residues. Per the germline V gene, CDR1 is SGHAT and CDR2 is FQNNGV. V shed 5 bases, J shed 0 bases, and the junction held 18 bases outside the gene matches. CDR3 region: CASSPRQGTFTPSNYGYTF. As DNA, the CDR3 is TGTGCCAGCAGCCCCCGACAGGGAACTTTTACCCCATCTAACTATGGCTACACCTTC. The full variable domain, completed using reference TRBV11-2 and TRBJ1-2, is EAGVAQSPRYKIIEKRQSVAFWCNPISGHATLYWYQQILGQGPKLLIQFQNNGVVDDSQLPKDRFSAERLKGVDSTLKIQPAKLEDSAVYLCASSPRQGTFTPSNYGYTFGSGTRLTVV.

This clonotype was recorded a few times. Since a much larger clone is just one base distant, this may be a read error. The chain recombines TRBV7-2 with TRBJ2-5; possible D gene TRBD1, 5 bases. There are 13 residues in the CDR3. V shed 5 bases and J shed 11 bases, with 18 bases lying between them. Looked up from germline, CDR1 is SGHTA and CDR2 is FQGNSA. The CDR3 is CASSPRQRLAQYF. CDR3 coding DNA: TGTGCCAGCAGCCCTCGACAGAGGCTGGCGCAGTACTTC.

The chain has TRBV20-1 and TRBJ2-3, with 7 bases lining up with TRBD2. Looked up from germline, CDR1 is DFQATT and CDR2 is SNEGSKA (reference sequence). The CDR3 contains 17 residues. The J segment lost 0 bases and the V segment lost 3 bases, leaving 12 bases of the junction unmatched. The CDR3 here is CSASLGGGIPSTDTQYF. Written as DNA, the CDR3 is TGCAGTGCTAGCTTGGGGGGGGGAATCCCTAGCACAGATACGCAGTATTTT.

This clonotype came up a few times. This chain uses TRBV29-1 with TRBJ2-1, with 8 bases matching TRBD1. V dropped 0 bases and J dropped 10; count of bases not matched to a gene: 8. This CDR3 contains 14 residues. Germline V gene data show CDR1 as SQVTM and CDR2 as ANQGSEA. The CDR3 sequence is CSVEDQGRGREQFF. As DNA, the CDR3 is TGCAGCGTTGAAGATCAAGGCAGGGGGCGGGAGCAGTTCTTC.

This clonotype showed up many times. This rearrangement joins TRBV5-6 to TRBJ2-7; D is unclear. V was pared by 0 bases and J by 5 bases, with 6 bases between. This CDR3 has 12 residues. Germline-derived CDR1 and CDR2 are SGHDT and YYEEEE. This chain's CDR3 is CASSLVSNEQYF. CDR3 nucleotide sequence: TGTGCCAGCAGCTTGGTTAGCAACGAGCAGTACTTC.

The table lists this clonotype with a few counts. The chain is built from TRBV2 and TRBJ2-2, with TRBD1 matching 7 bases. Trimming took 7 bases from V and 7 from J; bases not matched to a gene: 12. Germline CDR1 and CDR2: SNHLY and FYNNEI. CDR3 length: 15 residues. CDR3 residues: CASNLYGQGVGELFF. CDR3 in DNA: TGTGCCAGCAATCTCTACGGGCAGGGGGTCGGGGAGCTGTTTTTT.

This clonotype was picked up many times. The gene calls are TRBV5-5 and TRBJ1-4, with D unresolved. This CDR3 region has 14 residues. Germline V lookup: CDR1 SGHKS, CDR2 YYEKEE (reference sequence). The V end lost 3 bases, the J end lost 4 bases, and 10 bases lay between the germline ends. In DNA form, the CDR3 reads TGTGCCAGCAGCTGGGCGGCAGTTAATGAAAAACTGTTTTTT. Translating gives CASSWAAVNEKLFF.

The rearrangement joins TRBV7-2 to TRBJ1-5, with D tentatively TRBD1 (5 bases). Germline lookup yields CDR1 SGHTA and CDR2 FQGNSA. The length of the CDR3 is 15 residues. The germline V and J ends were trimmed by 4 bases and 5 bases, with 15 bases remaining between them. The CDR3 here is CASSSTRGVDQPQHF. The CDR3 DNA reads TGTGCCAGCAGCTCAACACGGGGGGTTGATCAGCCCCAGCATTTT.

The chain couples TRBV7-3 to TRBJ1-1, with D unclear. Trimming left V 5 bases short and J 0 bases short, with 4 bases between. This CDR3 is 12 amino acids long. CDR1 and CDR2 (germline): SGHTA, FQGTGA. Written as DNA, the CDR3 is TGTGCCAGCAGCGACCTGAACACTGAAGCTTTCTTT. Translating gives CASSDLNTEAFF. Together with reference TRBV7-3 and TRBJ1-1, the CDR3 gives the full variable domain: GAGVSQTPSNKVTEKGKYVELRCDPISGHTALYWYRQSLGQGPEFLIYFQGTGAADDSGLPNDRFFAVRPEGSVSTLKIQRTERGDSAVYLCASSDLNTEAFFGQGTRLTVV.

In its sample, this clonotype was seen many times. The chain recombines TRBV5-1 with TRBJ2-7; TRBD2 might be the D (5 bases). Germline V gene lookup returns CDR1 SGHRS and CDR2 YFSETQ. V was cut by 4 bases and J by 5 bases, with 22 bases left in between. The CDR3 is 16 amino acids. The CDR3 protein is CASSPGSSFTTHEQYF. The CDR3 DNA is TGCGCCAGCAGCCCGGGGTCAAGCTTCACTACCCACGAGCAGTACTTC.

The rearrangement links TRBV28 to TRBJ1-2; D might be TRBD1 (6 bases). CDR3 length: 16 residues. With 4 bases removed from V and 2 bases from J, the gap between germline ends came to 17 bases. From germline, CDR1 is MDHEN and CDR2 SYDVKM. CDR3 sequence (DNA): TGTGCCAGCAGTTCCGGGGTGGGGGCGGAGAACTATGGCTACACCTTC. This codes for CASSSGVGAENYGYTF.